The T cell receptor beta chain under discussion was sequenced for a study of blood T cells in healthy people across ages. A few counts support this clonotype. Its antigen remains unknown. A read error may account for a junction end that differs from germline. Germline V gene data show CDR1 as MGHDK and CDR2 as SYGVNS. This CDR3 is built from 16 residues. The donors, all healthy, were Caucasians living in Russia, aged roughly 6 to 95. For the second PCR, which ran for 7 to 11 cycles, a sample-barcoded 5' primer and a J-beta primer mix were used. TCRdb reprocessed the 5' RACE reads with MiXCR, giving one entry per CDR3 protein. The sample gives some 1.6 million distinct CDR3 sequences, about 35% of which show up once; around 11% is in the top ten. Study results and caveats: Those diversity estimates obtained from one million T cells were thought to be underestimates.

This clonotype was sampled from a woman in her thirties in good health. The sequencing input was blood. The chain employs TRBV25-1 and TRBJ2-1; D is unresolved. The CDR3 loop reads CASGEPPWTVLNEQFF. The CDR3 bases are TGTGCCAGCGGTGAGCCACCCTGGACGGTTCTCAATGAGCAGTTCTTC.